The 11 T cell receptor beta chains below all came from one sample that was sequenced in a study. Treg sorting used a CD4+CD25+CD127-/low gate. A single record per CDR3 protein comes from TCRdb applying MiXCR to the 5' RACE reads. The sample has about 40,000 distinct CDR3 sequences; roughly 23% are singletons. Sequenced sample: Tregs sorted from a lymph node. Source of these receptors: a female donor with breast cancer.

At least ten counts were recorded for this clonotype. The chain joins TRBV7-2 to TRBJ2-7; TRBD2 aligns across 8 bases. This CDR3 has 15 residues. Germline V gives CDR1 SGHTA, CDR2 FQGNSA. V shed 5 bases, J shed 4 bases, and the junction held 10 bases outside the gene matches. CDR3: CASSVGRLAPYEQYF. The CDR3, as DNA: TGTGCCAGCAGCGTAGGACGACTAGCGCCTTACGAGCAGTACTTC.

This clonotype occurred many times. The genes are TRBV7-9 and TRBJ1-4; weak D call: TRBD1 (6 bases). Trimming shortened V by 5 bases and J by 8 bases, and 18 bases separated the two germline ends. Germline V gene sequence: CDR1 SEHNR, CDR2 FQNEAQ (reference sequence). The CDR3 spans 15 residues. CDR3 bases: TGTGCCAGCAGCCTGGTACAGGGTTCAGGAGAAAAACTGTTTTTT. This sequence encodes CASSLVQGSGEKLFF.

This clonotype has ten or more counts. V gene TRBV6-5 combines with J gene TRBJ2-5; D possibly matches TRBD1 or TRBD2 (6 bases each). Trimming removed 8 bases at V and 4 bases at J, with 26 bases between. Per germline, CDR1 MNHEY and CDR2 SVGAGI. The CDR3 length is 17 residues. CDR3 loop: CASLPWPIQGLRETQYF. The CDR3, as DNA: TGTGCCAGCCTCCCCTGGCCGATACAGGGACTTAGAGAGACCCAGTACTTC.

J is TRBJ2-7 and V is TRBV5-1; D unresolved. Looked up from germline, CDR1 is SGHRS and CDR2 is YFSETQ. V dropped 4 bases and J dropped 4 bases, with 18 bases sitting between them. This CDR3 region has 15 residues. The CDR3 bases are TGCGCCAGCAGCCCTTTGGTGGGCAGGAGTTACGAGCAGTACTTC. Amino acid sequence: CASSPLVGRSYEQYF.

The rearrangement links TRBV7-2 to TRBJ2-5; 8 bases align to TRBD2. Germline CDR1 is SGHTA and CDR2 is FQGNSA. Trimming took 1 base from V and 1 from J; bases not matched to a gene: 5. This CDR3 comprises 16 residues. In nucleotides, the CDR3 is TGTGCCAGCAGCTTAGGTTTTCGGGGGGGCCAAGAGACCCAGTACTTC. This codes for CASSLGFRGGQETQYF.

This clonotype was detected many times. CDR3 protein: CASSLGTGQNSGANVLTF. The CDR3 region has the DNA TGTGCCAGCAGCCTTGGGACAGGGCAAAACTCTGGGGCCAACGTCCTGACTTTC. The chain has TRBV4-2 and TRBJ2-6, with 9 bases aligning to TRBD1. The CDR3 is 18 amino acids. V was pared by 4 bases and J by 0 bases, with 7 bases of the junction left unmatched. Germline CDR1 and CDR2: LGHNA and YNFKEQ.

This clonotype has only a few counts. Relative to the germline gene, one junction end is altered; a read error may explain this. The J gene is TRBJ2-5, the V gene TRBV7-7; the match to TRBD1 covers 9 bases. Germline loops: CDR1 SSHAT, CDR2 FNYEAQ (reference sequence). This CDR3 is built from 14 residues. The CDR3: CASSNTGGEETQCF. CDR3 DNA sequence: TGTGCCAGCAGCAATACAGGGGGCGAAGAGACCCAGTGCTTC.

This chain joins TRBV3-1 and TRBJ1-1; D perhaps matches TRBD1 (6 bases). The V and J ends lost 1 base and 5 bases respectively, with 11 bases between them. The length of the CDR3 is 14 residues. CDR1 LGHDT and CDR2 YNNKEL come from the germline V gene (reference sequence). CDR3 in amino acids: CASSQAGVGTEAFF. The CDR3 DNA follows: TGTGCCAGCAGCCAAGCAGGGGTAGGGACTGAAGCTTTCTTT.

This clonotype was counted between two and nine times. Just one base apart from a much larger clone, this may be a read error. The CDR3 protein is CGVEESGTGVTGELFF. CDR3 nucleotide sequence: TGCGGCGTTGAAGAATCAGGGACAGGTGTCACCGGGGAGCTGTTTTTT. The chain employs TRBV29-1 and TRBJ2-2, with 8 positions matching TRBD1. The CDR3 consists of 16 residues. Per germline, CDR1 SQVTM and CDR2 ANQGSEA.

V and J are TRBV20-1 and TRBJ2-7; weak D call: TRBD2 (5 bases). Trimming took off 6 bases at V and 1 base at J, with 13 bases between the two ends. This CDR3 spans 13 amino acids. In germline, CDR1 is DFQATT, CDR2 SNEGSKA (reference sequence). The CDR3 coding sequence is TGCAGTGCGCCGGGCGGAGGTTCCTACGAGCAGTACTTC. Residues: CSAPGGGSYEQYF.

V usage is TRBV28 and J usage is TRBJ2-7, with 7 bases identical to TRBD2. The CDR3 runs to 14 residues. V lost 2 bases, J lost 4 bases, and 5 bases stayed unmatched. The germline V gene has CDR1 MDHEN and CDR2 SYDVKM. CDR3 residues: CASSLAGEKYEQYF. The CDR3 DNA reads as TGTGCCAGCAGTTTAGCGGGAGAGAAATACGAGCAGTACTTC.